This TCR beta chain was retrieved from a study of T cells expressing NK-cell markers (dated by TCRdb to 2019 to 2021). Concerning the study at large: In sorted CD3+CD56+NKG2C+, CD3+CD56+NKG2C- and CD3+CD56-NKG2C+ T-cell subsets from several donors, TCR beta-chain repertoires were profiled. Among the eight sequenced donors, only one was HCMV-seronegative, while the other seven were HCMV-seropositive. Randomly selected healthy volunteers, three men and five women, were used as the eight sequenced donors. Illumina HiSeq 2000/2500, MiSeq or NextSeq was used to sequence libraries as 2 x 150 bp reads.

The listed sequencing device is Illumina HiSeq 2000. TCR beta cDNA libraries were made by 5'RACE template switching that added a universal primer site and unique molecular identifiers. cDNA synthesis was primed from the TCR beta constant segment and was followed by two successive PCR amplification steps. The authors' pipeline ran thus. MIGEC was used to demultiplex reads and group the reads by UMI, and MiTCR was used to assemble and quantify clonotypes. To exclude erroneous sequences, only TCR cDNA sequences supported by at least two reads were retained. The tcR package was used for downstream repertoire analysis, and clonotypes were matched between fractions using CDR3 nucleotide sequence together with V segment. VDJmatch was used to annotate antigen specificity against VDJdb, with one amino acid substitution allowed in CDR3. Each CDR3 protein sequence appears as one entry after TCRdb reprocessed the reads, and no DNA is included. The V and J calls here are based on TCRdb, not the publication. Per the sample table, the count is hundreds of thousands of distinct CDR3 sequences. Roughly 5.2% of the sample is in the top ten clones.

Looking up the germline V gene yields CDR1 MNHNS and CDR2 SASEGT. The CDR3 runs 16 amino acids, cysteine and phenylalanine included. DNA was not recorded. Overall study outcomes, separate from this receptor: Those dominant clonotypes were again the most abundant among CD3+CD56-NKG2C+ cells in several donors, at about 28.3-60.1%. It remained unclear whether the expanded NKG2C-expressing T cell clones were specific for HCMV antigens. In six or seven donors, the dominant CD3+CD56+NKG2C+ clonotypes ranked among the top 10 CD8+ clonotypes, making up about 1.0-7.0% of CD8+ T cells.

As concerns this clonotype: The antigen it recognizes is unknown.

A commercial ELISA kit detecting HCMV-specific IgG in serum was used to determine HCMV serostatus. Peripheral blood mononuclear cells were isolated from blood by Ficoll density gradient centrifugation. What was sequenced was blood T cells: a sorted CD56 or NKG2C T cell subset, CD4+ or CD8+ T cells, or bulk PBMC T cells (not recorded which). Recombination connected TRBV6-1 to TRBJ2-6. This receptor was identified in a man aged 18 to 69 in good health. The CDR3 is CASSHRTGSGANVLTF.